This T cell receptor (beta chain) appears in the sequencing data of a study of regulatory T cells in long-lasting Graves disease. There are 11 residues in the CDR3. Germline assignment: CDR1 KGHDR and CDR2 SFDVKD. Trimming removed 4 bases at V and 4 bases at J, with 3 bases between. At least ten counts were recorded for this clonotype. Time point given: persistent/refractory GD, antithyroid drugs over 5 years with positive TRAb. TCR sequences were obtained from RNA taken from PBMCs. Assembly of TCR beta libraries relied on iRepertoire HTBI primers together with Arm-PCR of CDR3 regions. TCRdb ran MiXCR on the multiplex PCR reads and lists one entry per CDR3 protein. The sample lists 350,000 to 450,000 distinct CDR3 sequences; around 23% were seen once.

V and J are TRBV24-1 and TRBJ1-1; D is uncertain. This TCR came from a woman aged 40-49 years with Graves disease. The specimen was peripheral blood mononuclear cells (PBMCs), collected when the disease was refractory, from a patient treated with antithyroid drugs. The CDR3 coding sequence is TGTGCCACCAGTGAAGGCACTGAAGCTTTCTTT. Translation: CATSEGTEAFF.